Listed here are 2 T cell receptor beta chains from one sample, sequenced in a study of OX40 agonist ivuxolimab in advanced cancers. Profiling relied on immunoSEQ multiplex PCR, and the TCRdb table lists in-frame clones only, not all of them. The profile shows 30,000 to 35,000 clones, 65% to 85% of them singletons. The sequencing here drew on CD4+ or CD8+ T cells sorted from blood, taken in a trial of the OX40 agonist ivuxolimab. Receptors were obtained from an adult with an advanced solid tumor such as melanoma, head and neck, liver or kidney cancer.

The chain carries TRBV18 and TRBJ2-2, with TRBD2 matching over 13 bases. J lost 6 bases, V lost 3 bases, and 4 bases had no gene match. The CDR3 length is 16 residues. Per germline, CDR1 KGHSH and CDR2 LQKENI. Here the CDR3 DNA reads TGTGCCAGCTCACCCCGGACTAGCGGGAGTGCCGGGGAGCTGTTTTTT. It codes for CASSPRTSGSAGELFF.

This clone is a singleton in its sample. The chain has TRBV10-3 and TRBJ1-2; D remains unclear. CDR3 length: 14 amino acids. Germline-derived CDR1 and CDR2 are ENHRY and SYGVKD. V gave up 4 bases and J gave up 0 bases, with 9 bases separating them. CDR3 sequence (DNA): TGTGCCATCAGTGGAGGGAGAGCTAACTATGGCTACACCTTC. Its protein is CAISGGRANYGYTF.